This T cell receptor beta chain was obtained from a study of cytomegalovirus exposure and HLA in healthy donors. The study's findings and limits: The availability of immune exposure information extended only to CMV serostatus. Among the CMV-associated chains, three were confirmed in vitro as specific for CMV antigens. Being indistinguishable, some V segments were excluded, TRBV6-2 and TRBV6-3 among them. A missense DCLRE1C variant was associated with V- and J-gene trimming of TCR beta chains in a later analysis, and an independent cohort replicated the association.

Amplification used 60 Vbeta primers and 13 Jbeta primers. Only in-frame clones appear in the TCRdb table, and some are missing; sequencing was by immunoSEQ multiplex PCR. This table holds 130,000 to 150,000 clones, roughly 79% found once. About this clone: Its antigen remains unknown.

Per the germline V gene, CDR1 is SGDLS and CDR2 is YYNGEE. The CDR3 loop spans 14 amino acids. The ends were cut back, 2 bases at V and 0 bases at J, with 9 bases in the middle. This TCR was recovered from a male donor in good health and CMV-seronegative. Source material: PBMCs. The V and J genes are TRBV9 and TRBJ2-7; D remains unclear. The CDR3 DNA sequence: TGTGCCAGCAGCGTCGCCGAGCGCTCCTACGAGCAGTACTTC. It yields the protein CASSVAERSYEQYF. The full variable domain, in which reference TRBV9 and TRBJ2-7 provide the parts outside the CDR3, is DSGVTQTPKHLITATGQRVTLRCSPRSGDLSVYWYQQSLDQGLQFLIQYYNGEERAKGNILERFSAQQFPDLHSELNLSSLELGDSALYFCASSVAERSYEQYFGPGTRLTVT.